This T cell receptor (beta chain) is drawn from a study of cytotoxic CD8 clonotypes in ibrutinib-treated CLL. The V gene lost 6 bases and the J gene lost 3 bases, with 7 bases spanning the gap. CDR1 SEHNR and CDR2 FQNEAQ come from the germline V gene (reference sequence). The CDR3 is made up of 12 amino acids. Produced via immunoSEQ multiplex PCR; TCRdb's table is partial and in-frame only. The data contain 65,000 to 85,000 clones, 70% to 90% of them singletons. Notes on the study in general: Public clonotypes, found uncommonly, either contracted or stayed stable on treatment.

Worth noting for this clone: Its antigen is as yet unknown.

The clonotype comes from a human donor with chronic lymphocytic leukemia. The specimen was PBMCs, collected after 24 months of ibrutinib treatment. This rearrangement joins TRBV7-9 to TRBJ2-3; D gene unclear. The CDR3 bases are TGTGCCAGCAGATCAGTGACAGATACGCAGTATTTT. Amino acids: CASRSVTDTQYF.